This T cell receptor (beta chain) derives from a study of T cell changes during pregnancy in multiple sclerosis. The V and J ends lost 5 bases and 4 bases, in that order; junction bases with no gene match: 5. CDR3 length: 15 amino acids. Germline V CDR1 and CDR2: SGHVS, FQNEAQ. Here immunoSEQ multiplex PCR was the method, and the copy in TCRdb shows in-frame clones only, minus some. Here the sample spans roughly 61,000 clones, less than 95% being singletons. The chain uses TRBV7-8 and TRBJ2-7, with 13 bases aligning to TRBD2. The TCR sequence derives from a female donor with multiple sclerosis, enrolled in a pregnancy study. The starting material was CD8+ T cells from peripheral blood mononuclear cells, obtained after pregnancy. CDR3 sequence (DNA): TGTGCCAGCAGCGACGGGACTAGCGGGGTTTACGAGCAGTACTTC. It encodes CASSDGTSGVYEQYF.